The T cell receptor beta chain under discussion was sequenced for a study of T cells in Graves' hyperthyroidism and ophthalmopathy (dated by TCRdb to the late 2010s). Turning to the overall study: Peripheral blood samples were taken at initial diagnosis, before any treatment was given. TCR V-J signatures able to tell the groups apart were searched for in a discovery cohort of 90 to 100 patients, of whom more than 40 had Graves' ophthalmopathy and around 57 had stable Graves' hyperthyroidism. Prospective prediction of ophthalmopathy was tested in an independent validation cohort consisting of fewer than 20 hyperthyroidism patients and some 15 patients who later progressed to ophthalmopathy. The 100 or so discovery patients were randomly divided into training and test sets at a 7:3 ratio. Thyroid tissue and blood T-cell repertoires from six or seven Graves' hyperthyroidism patients were also compared in the study. Once sampling was done, hyperthyroidism patients were given methimazole at a starting dose of 30 mg daily, whereas ophthalmopathy patients were given high-dose intravenous methylprednisolone. The paper describes TCR Vbeta CDR3 sequencing of around 130 peripheral blood samples, made up of around 41 ophthalmopathy patients, around 78 hyperthyroidism patients and 17 progressor patients. What the authors observed across the whole study: Most expanded thyroid clonotypes (frequency above 0.001) were also detected in blood, a finding suggesting that blood repertoires may reflect thyroid immune responses. Sample size was not statistically predetermined, and blinding of investigators to group allocation was not performed. A 13 V-J signature model separated ophthalmopathy from stable hyperthyroidism, with just over 85% sensitivity and about 81% specificity in cross-validation and 80%/75% in testing. In validation, the model predicted progression to ophthalmopathy with about 71% sensitivity and 72% to 85% specificity, a median of around 6.6 months before onset.

Based on the germline V gene, the CDR1 and CDR2 sequences are MNHEY and SVGEGT. Its CDR3 holds 14 amino acids, cysteine through phenylalanine. Only the CDR3 portion is preserved as DNA: 42 bases, with reading frame beginning at the first base. Trimming removed 7 bases from V and 5 bases from J; the gene matches leave 7 bases unexplained. Ophthalmopathy patients had moderately to severely active disease, with a Clinical Activity Score of 3 or more, a NOSPECS grade of 4 or more, and a disease duration of less than 3 months. The study excluded patients with uncontrolled infections, other autoimmune diseases, pregnancy or lactation. Diagnoses relied on clinical symptoms, serum thyroxine and TRAb, thyroid ultrasound and orbital computed tomography. PBMCs were separated from roughly 10 ml of fresh peripheral blood using Ficoll-Paque density gradient centrifugation. Total RNA was extracted using Trizol reagent, and RNA quality was assessed on an Agilent 2100 Bioanalyzer.

This clonotype was recorded a few times. Its specific antigen is unknown. Within one base of it there is no much larger clone, and no base qualities were kept. The TCR beta CDR3 regions were amplified from RNA transcripts. The TCR CDR3 was subjected to a first round of RT-PCR using the HTBI primer set and the Qiagen OneStep RT-PCR kit. The libraries were constructed in a second round of multiplex PCR and then size-selected and purified. Paired-end sequencing of the libraries was performed with 100 bp reads on an Illumina HiSeq2000. The study's processing was this. SOAPnuke was used to process the raw data, with reads discarded if the reads contained adapters or uncalled bases, had a mean Phred below 15, or lacked an exact constant-primer or identifier match. COPE v1.2.5 was used to merge high-quality paired reads, and clonotypes were defined as unique nucleotide sequences. Clonotypes were aligned to IMGT TRBV, TRBD and TRBJ reference segments using MiTCR v1.1. The analysis was restricted to V-J combinations with a frequency above 0.0001, which together covered about 99% of the repertoires. A TCS score was defined as the ratio between F50 (clonal expansion) and ExV (chaos), using BLOSUM62-based TCRdist between CDR3 peptides within each V-J. Welch's t-statistics and random forest reduced around 520 V-J features to under 15, which were used in a naive Bayes classifier (R e1071). Starting from the raw public reads, TCRdb applied fastp trimming at Q25, assembled clones with MiXCR and retained in-frame beta chains. Rows with a matching CDR3 protein are joined into one entry that keeps the most common DNA and genes. TCRdb, rather than the study authors, made the V and J calls. The sample profile shows about 460,000 distinct CDR3 sequences; approximately 23% of them were found once. The ten most abundant clones make up under 55% of the sample.

Sequenced: blood. This chain joins TRBV6-2 or TRBV6-3 to TRBJ2-7; TRBD2 aligns with 11 central bases. This receptor was identified in a woman aged 70-85 years with Graves' ophthalmopathy. The nucleotides are TGTGCCAGCACCTCTCTAGCGGGAGGTCACGAGCAGTACTTC. This codes for CASTSLAGGHEQYF.